A single T cell receptor (beta chain) is shown here with its context. Per the authors' pipeline: Amplification with reference gene primers provided the estimates of nucleated cell counts. Clones were read by immunoSEQ multiplex PCR, and TCRdb kept only the in-frame ones, dropping some. The V and J calls and clone size were taken over from that table, and D and trimming were inferred from the DNA. The sample consists of about 280,000 clones, about 82% of them appearing once. This entry belongs to a study of blood T cell repertoires in COVID-19. Overall study context: The United States, Italy and Spain supplied acute and convalescent COVID-19 samples. T cells, B-cell-depleted T cells, or PBMCs provided the cDNA or gDNA that served as material.

Germline assignment: CDR1 GTSNPN and CDR2 SVGIG (reference sequence). With 2 bases removed from V and 3 bases from J, the gap between germline ends came to 15 bases. The CDR3 extends over 15 amino acids. The receptor's source is a man aged 45-60 years with active or convalescent COVID-19. The chain recombines TRBV30 with TRBJ2-3; D possibly corresponds to TRBD2 (5 bases). Sequenced material: peripheral blood. CDR3 nucleotides: TGTGCCTGGAGTACGGACTCCCTAGGAACAGATACGCAGTATTTT. Residues: CAWSTDSLGTDTQYF.